This T cell receptor (beta chain) emerged from a study of OX40 agonist ivuxolimab in advanced cancers. Background on the study: Earlier anti-PD-1, anti-PD-L1 or anti-CTLA-4 therapy was permitted; around 40% had received some.

The assay was immunoSEQ multiplex PCR, and TCRdb's table has in-frame clones only and misses some. The repertoire has approximately 32,000 clones, roughly 86% of them found once; the top ten carry roughly 58%. Overall study results and limits: Some patients who did not respond also had low normalized T-cell clonal expansion. The average count of expanded clones was higher among CD8+ T cells than among CD4+.

In germline, CDR1 is MNHNY, CDR2 SVGAGI (reference sequence). The CDR3 runs to 14 residues. V lost 2 bases and J 1 base, leaving 6 bases between the germline ends. Any history of autoimmune disease or systemic immunosuppression disqualified patients. The table lists this clone with a count of one. Its target is unknown. The V call is TRBV6-6, the J call TRBJ2-1; no clear D gene. The origin of this receptor is an adult with an advanced solid tumor such as melanoma, head and neck, liver or kidney cancer. This material consisted of CD4+ or CD8+ T cells sorted from blood, taken in a trial of the OX40 agonist ivuxolimab. The CDR3 here is CASSYGPSYNEQFF. In DNA form, the CDR3 reads TGTGCCAGCAGTTACGGACCTTCCTACAATGAGCAGTTCTTC.